The 2 T cell receptor beta chains in this list originate from one sample, sequenced in a study of T-cell reconstitution after alpha-beta-depleted transplantation in children. Researchers prepared the TCRbeta library using unique molecular identifiers, the study reports. TCRdb used MiXCR to reprocess the PCR reads, holding one entry per CDR3 protein. The sample has around 300,000 distinct CDR3 sequences, approximately 23% seen once. Sample: PBMCs, mostly from graft donor cells, taken 180 days after TCRalphabeta/CD19-depleted stem cell transplant. The receptors derive from a male patient younger than 18 who had a stem cell transplant for acute lymphoblastic leukemia, so the T cells may come from the graft donor.

The V gene is TRBV9, the J gene TRBJ2-1, with unresolved D. Trimming took 0 bases from V and 11 from J, leaving 6 bases between them. Germline loops: CDR1 SGDLS, CDR2 YYNGEE. The CDR3 has 11 residues. CDR3 sequence reads: CASSVGEKQFF. CDR3 in DNA: TGTGCCAGCAGCGTAGGGGAAAAGCAGTTCTTC.

This chain joins TRBV20-1 and TRBJ2-1, with 10 bases lining up with TRBD2. The CDR3 has 17 residues. The trim removed 3 bases at V and 0 bases at J, leaving 8 bases unmatched. Germline assignment: CDR1 DFQATT and CDR2 SNEGSKA (reference sequence). The DNA of the CDR3 is TGCAGTGCTAGGGCTGAGACTAGCGGGTACTCCTACAATGAGCAGTTCTTC. This encodes CSARAETSGYSYNEQFF.